The entry that follows covers one T cell receptor beta chain sequence. Sequencing was performed with immunoSEQ multiplex PCR; in TCRdb, only in-frame clones are kept and a portion is missing. The sample lists about 39,000 clones, around 90% occurring once. The data originate from a study of T cell changes during pregnancy in multiple sclerosis. J lost 4 bases, V lost 5 bases, and 16 bases had no gene match. CDR3 length equals 21 residues. CDR1 and CDR2 (germline): LNHDA, SQIVND (reference sequence). This clonotype was obtained from a female donor in good health, enrolled as a control in a pregnancy study. This material consisted of CD4+ T cells from peripheral blood mononuclear cells, taken in the third trimester of pregnancy. V is TRBV19 and J is TRBJ2-6; TRBD2 aligns across 14 bases. The CDR3: CASSATRKGLAGVAGANVLTF. CDR3 DNA: TGTGCCAGTAGTGCCACACGGAAGGGACTAGCGGGAGTAGCCGGGGCCAACGTCCTGACTTTC.